The 10 T cell receptor beta chains in this list originate from one sample, sequenced in a study of blood T cell repertoires in COVID-19 (dated by TCRdb to about 2020). Library creation used the immunoSEQ multiplex PCR assay. TCRdb obtained this table from immuneACCESS and retained in-frame rearrangements with V and J assigned. These tables miss some clones; where compared with another copy, unresolved V genes account for less than half of the shortfall, and the remainder is unexplained. For this sample there are roughly 300,000 clones; approximately 84% appear just once. The biggest ten clones account for roughly 1.5% of the sample. The sample comprised peripheral blood. The receptors originated from a human donor with COVID-19, enrolled during active disease. The donor label of this sample is uncertain.

V is TRBV4-3 and J is TRBJ2-1; D unresolved. The V gene lost 3 bases and the J gene lost 0 bases, with 6 bases spanning the gap. The CDR3 spans 14 residues. Germline-derived CDR1 and CDR2 are LGHNA and YSLEER. The CDR3 region is CASSQAASYNEQFF. Written as DNA, the CDR3 is TGCGCCAGCAGCCAGGCGGCCTCCTACAATGAGCAGTTCTTC.

Here the CDR3 reads CASSSDRTSGRASSKNIQYF. CDR3 bases: TGTGCCAGCAGTTCCGACCGGACTAGCGGGAGGGCCTCTTCCAAAAACATTCAGTACTTC. This chain joins TRBV28 and TRBJ2-4, with TRBD2 matching over 15 bases. Germline assignment: CDR1 MDHEN and CDR2 SYDVKM. J gave up 2 bases and V 4 bases, and 12 bases lay outside the gene matches. CDR3 length equals 20 residues.

The gene calls are TRBV6-5 and TRBJ1-1; D uncertain. CDR1 is MNHEY and CDR2 is SVGAGI in the germline V gene. Trimming removed 8 bases at V and 11 bases at J, with 21 bases between. The CDR3 totals 13 residues. DNA of the CDR3: TGTGCCAGCCCCGAGGGTTTGGGAGGTAGGGCTTTCTTT. It encodes CASPEGLGGRAFF.

The rearrangement links TRBV28 to TRBJ1-1; no firm D call. There are 14 residues in the CDR3. V gave up 4 bases and J gave up 1 base, with 10 bases separating them. Germline-derived CDR1 and CDR2 are MDHEN and SYDVKM. CDR3 sequence: CASSSPGGNTEAFF. The CDR3 region has the DNA TGTGCCAGCAGTTCGCCCGGTGGGAACACTGAAGCTTTCTTT.

V usage is TRBV7-2 and J usage is TRBJ1-5; a possible D gene is TRBD1 (5 bases). V lost 8 bases, J lost 0 bases, and 8 bases lay in between. The CDR3 totals 13 residues. Germline V gene sequence: CDR1 SGHTA, CDR2 FQGNSA. CDR3 sequence reads: CASSGFSNQPQHF. The CDR3 DNA reads as TGTGCCAGCTCAGGGTTTAGCAATCAGCCCCAGCATTTT. Variable domain in full (rest from reference TRBV7-2 and TRBJ1-5): GAGVSQSPSNKVTEKGKDVELRCDPISGHTALYWYRQSLGQGLEFLIYFQGNSAPDKSGLPSDRFSAERTGGSVSTLTIQRTQQEDSAVYLCASSGFSNQPQHFGDGTRLSIL.

The chain links TRBV19 to TRBJ2-3, with TRBD1 matching 12 bases. The CDR3 has 16 amino acids. CDR1 is LNHDA and CDR2 is SQIVND in the germline V gene (reference sequence). Germline trimming cut 5 bases from V and 7 bases from J; bases unmatched to any gene: 10. CDR3 protein: CASSVAGTGGGNTQYF. CDR3 nucleotide sequence: TGTGCCAGTAGTGTCGCCGGGACAGGGGGCGGGAATACGCAGTATTTT. The variable domain in full, with the rest retrieved from reference TRBV19 and TRBJ2-3, is DGGITQSPKYLFRKEGQNVTLSCEQNLNHDAMYWYRQDPGQGLRLIYYSQIVNDFQKGDIAEGYSVSREKKESFPLTVTSAQKNPTAFYLCASSVAGTGGGNTQYFGPGTRLTVL.

A single count supports this clone. The chain has TRBV5-4 and TRBJ2-7; D remains ambiguous. The V gene's germline CDR1 is SGHNT and CDR2 YYREEE (reference sequence). Trimming shortened V by 4 bases and J by 2 bases, and 13 bases separated the two germline ends. The CDR3 length is 14 residues. CDR3 DNA: TGTGCCAGCAGCCTCCCGGTACCTCCCTACGAGCAGTACTTC. It specifies CASSLPVPPYEQYF.

V usage is TRBV7-2 and J usage is TRBJ2-7; D is possibly TRBD1 (5 bases). Germline lookup yields CDR1 SGHTA and CDR2 FQGNSA. The V end lost 6 bases, the J end lost 2 bases, and 5 bases lay between the germline ends. The CDR3 is made up of 11 amino acids. The CDR3 here is CASRGAYEQYF. The CDR3 nucleotides read TGTGCCAGCAGAGGGGCCTACGAGCAGTACTTC.

The rearrangement joins TRBV5-5 to TRBJ1-5; no clear D gene. V lost 4 bases, J lost 7 bases, and 15 bases lay in between. CDR1 SGHKS and CDR2 YYEKEE come from the germline V gene (reference sequence). The CDR3 runs 14 residues. DNA for the CDR3: TGTGCCAGCAGCCCTCAGCCTGAGGGACAGCCCCAGCATTTT. It is translated as CASSPQPEGQPQHF.

The gene calls are TRBV11-3 and TRBJ2-1; TRBD2 matches at 9 bases. Germline CDR1 and CDR2: SGHNT and YENEEA. This CDR3 region has 18 residues. J gave up 0 bases and V 3 bases, and 9 bases lay outside the gene matches. The CDR3 region has the DNA TGTGCCAGCAGCTTCTCAGCGGGAGGCGCGAGCTCCTACAATGAGCAGTTCTTC. Amino acid sequence: CASSFSAGGASSYNEQFF.